Below, one T cell receptor beta chain is given with its context. Its antigen is currently not known. No qualities accompany the bases; no much larger clone lies one base away. The entry originates in a study of blood T cell repertoires in COVID-19 (dated by TCRdb to 2020 to 2021). Broadly, across the study: The collaborator samples originated in the United States, Italy and Spain and spanned the acute and convalescent phases of COVID-19. The material from the prospective study consisted of cDNA or gDNA derived from T cells, B-cell-depleted T cells, or PBMCs. Deeply sampled blood TCRbeta repertoires from subjects exposed to, actively infected with, or recovered from COVID-19 were included in the dataset. The repertoires were released in a freely available public database meant as a resource for research on the immune response to SARS-CoV-2. Samples were obtained from the ongoing ImmuneRACE study (first 160 participants) and from 1,254 subjects provided by 6 global collaborators. A de-identified subject ID, COVID-19 status, age in years and sex were almost always included in the sample metadata. Where available, HLA class I and class II types were obtained from metadata supplied by the sample provider rather than from assay-based typing. Findings and caveats that apply to the study as a whole: Clinical and demographic metadata were provided uncurated, with the amount varying by source and participant.

Collaborating institutions collected whole blood in K2EDTA tubes following their own protocols. For TCRbeta analysis, collaborators shipped samples as frozen whole blood, isolated PBMCs, or DNA extracted from either of those sample types. V sheds 0 bases and J sheds 5 bases, leaving 9 bases between their ends. The CDR1 and CDR2 encoded by the germline V gene are SGHRS and YFSETQ. The CDR3 has 14 amino acids, counting the end cysteine and phenylalanine. Left in the record is the CDR3 DNA by itself, 42 bases read in frame from the first base. The immunoSEQ Assay, a bias-controlled multiplex PCR, was used to amplify TCRbeta CDR3 regions from genomic DNA. The authors' analysis ran thus. Within the assay, amplification of reference gene primers was used to estimate how many nucleated cells each sample contained. To quantify the absolute abundance of each unique TCRbeta CDR3 rearrangement, sequence reads were collapsed and filtered. Productive Simpson clonality was computed per sample as the square root of Simpson's diversity index over productive rearrangements. This is the immuneACCESS table as TCRdb keeps it, with only in-frame sequences that have V and J called. A part of the clones is gone; compared with another copy, unresolved V genes explain less than half, and the rest is unexplained. Clone size and V and J calls were adopted from that table, with D and trimming inferred from the DNA. This sample gives 52,000 or so clones in total; around nine tenths of them show up just once. In total, the top ten clones hold more than 8% of the sample.

The V and J genes are TRBV5-1 and TRBJ2-1; the D gene cannot be named for sure. What was sequenced was peripheral blood. This TCR was recovered from a woman older than 75 with acute or convalescent COVID-19. The nucleotide sequence is TGCGCCAGCAGCTTGGTACCAGAAAACAATGAGCAGTTCTTC. It translates to CASSLVPENNEQFF.